The rows below give T cell receptor beta chains drawn from one sample of a study of blood T cell repertoires in COVID-19. Sequencing was performed with immunoSEQ multiplex PCR; in TCRdb, only in-frame clones are kept and a portion is missing. The sample yields over 130,000 clones, 65% to 85% seen once. Material: peripheral blood. These receptors were taken from an older woman with acute or convalescent COVID-19. CDR3s include the opening cysteine and the closing phenylalanine or tryptophan. D genes are given only for firm matches. Expanded clones get a size class; other rows say once, few or many, or leave the size out.

cdr3_aa,cdr3_nt,d_call,v_call,j_call,clone_size
CASSLDPSFDEQYF,TGTGCCAGCAGCTTAGACCCTAGCTTCGACGAGCAGTACTTC,.,TRBV7-2,TRBJ2-7,.
CASSFLTGNTIYF,TGTGCCAGCAGCTTTTTAACTGGAAACACCATATATTTT,.,TRBV2,TRBJ1-3,.
CASSFTGGKNEKLFF,TGTGCCAGCTCCTTTACAGGGGGCAAGAATGAAAAACTGTTTTTT,TRBD1,TRBV28,TRBJ1-4,.
CASSLDSRREAFF,TGTGCCAGCAGCTTAGATTCACGGAGGGAAGCTTTCTTT,.,TRBV11-2,TRBJ1-1,.
CASSLELVNYEQYF,TGTGCCAGCAGCTTGGAGCTGGTGAACTACGAGCAGTACTTC,.,TRBV5-5,TRBJ2-7,.
CASSLATSVQETQYF,TGTGCCAGCAGCTTGGCGACTAGCGTCCAAGAGACCCAGTACTTC,TRBD2,TRBV5-4,TRBJ2-5,once
CASSLMTGGELFF,TGTGCCAGCAGTTTGATGACAGGGGGGGAGCTGTTTTTT,TRBD1,TRBV12-3/TRBV12-4,TRBJ2-2,.
CASSLKGDSYGYTF,TGTGCCAGCAGTTTAAAGGGGGACAGCTATGGCTACACCTTC,TRBD1,TRBV28,TRBJ1-2,.
CASSLAQGIQYF,TGTGCCAGCAGCCTTGCCCAGGGAATTCAGTACTTC,.,TRBV5-4,TRBJ2-4,few
CASSALPLAGLFF,TGTGCCAGCAGCGCCCTCCCCCTAGCGGGACTGTTCTTC,TRBD2,TRBV9,TRBJ2-1,.
CAWSVDSYEQYF,TGTGCCTGGAGTGTAGACAGCTACGAGCAGTACTTC,.,TRBV30,TRBJ2-7,.
CASSLYSGANVLTF,TGCGCCAGCAGCTTGTACTCTGGGGCCAACGTCCTGACTTTC,.,TRBV5-1,TRBJ2-6,.
CASSLRQGDNSPLHF,TGTGCCAGCTCACTGAGACAGGGGGATAATTCACCCCTCCACTTT,TRBD1,TRBV18,TRBJ1-6,.
CASSLGAGRGPGGYTF,TGTGCCAGCAGCTTAGGCGCGGGCAGGGGGCCTGGTGGCTACACCTTC,TRBD1,TRBV7-9,TRBJ1-2,.
CASSLKVVGGEAFF,TGTGCCAGCAGTTTAAAAGTAGTAGGAGGAGAAGCTTTCTTT,.,TRBV28,TRBJ1-1,.